A selection of T cell receptor beta chains follows, all from one sample in a study of graft-versus-host responses after intestinal transplantation. These receptors lack a known antigen. Assay used: immunoSEQ multiplex PCR; TCRdb lists only in-frame clones, some missing. The table shows about 90,000 clones, with approximately 92% occurring only once. Sequencing used unstimulated CD8+ T cells sorted from spleen or lymph node cells, obtained before transplant. These receptors were obtained from a human donor who was the organ donor for an intestinal transplant. Each CDR3 is given with its conserved first and last residue. D genes are given only for firm matches. The size of a clone is reported for some rows only, either as once, few or many, or as a class for expanded clones.

j_gene	abundance	d_gene	v_gene	CDR3nt	CDR3aa
TRBJ1-5	.	.	TRBV7-6	TGTGCCAGCAGCTCGTTGGGGGCCAATCAGCCCCAGCATTTT	CASSSLGANQPQHF
TRBJ1-5	few	.	TRBV15	TGTGCCACCAGCAGAGATTCAGGAAATCAGCCCCAGCATTTT	CATSRDSGNQPQHF
TRBJ2-7	.	.	TRBV5-6	TGTGCCAGCAGCTTGGGAGCCTACGAGCAGTACTTC	CASSLGAYEQYF
TRBJ1-1	.	TRBD1	TRBV2	TGTGCCAGCAGTGAACGGGGGACAGCTTCTTTC	CASSERGTASF
TRBJ2-5	.	.	TRBV13	TGTGCCAGCAGCTACAGGGTGCGCCAAGAGACCCAGTACTTC	CASSYRVRQETQYF
TRBJ2-1	.	TRBD1	TRBV6-1	TGTGCCAGCAGTGAGGGGACAGGACCCTACAATGAGCAGTTCTTC	CASSEGTGPYNEQFF
TRBJ2-2	.	TRBD1	TRBV5-5	TGTGCCAGCAGCCCGAAATCCGGGACAGCCAACACCGGGGAGCTGTTTTTT	CASSPKSGTANTGELFF
TRBJ2-7	.	TRBD1	TRBV11-3	TGTGCCAGCAGCTCTGGGACAGGGAACGAGCAGTACTTC	CASSSGTGNEQYF
TRBJ2-7	few	.	TRBV4-3	TGCGCCAGCAGCCAAGTTGGGGAGCTCGAGCAGTACTTC	CASSQVGELEQYF
TRBJ2-3	.	TRBD2	TRBV10-3	TGTGCCATCAGTGAGTCGACGGCGGAACGGGAGGGAGATACGCAGTATTTT	CAISESTAEREGDTQYF
TRBJ1-3	.	.	TRBV27	TGTGCCAGCAGCGGAGGGATCGGAAACACCATATATTTT	CASSGGIGNTIYF
TRBJ1-3	.	.	TRBV5-4	TGTGCCAGCAGCTCTGTTCCAGGGGCTAACACCATATATTTT	CASSSVPGANTIYF
TRBJ1-1	.	.	TRBV29-1	TGCAGCGTTGTTGTCTCTAACACTGAAGCTTTCTTT	CSVVVSNTEAFF